This T cell receptor (beta chain) was documented in a study of cytomegalovirus exposure and HLA in healthy donors. V lost 7 bases to trimming and J lost 6 bases, with 12 bases between them. This CDR3 contains 12 residues. Germline V gene sequence: CDR1 LGHNT, CDR2 FRNRAP. Sequenced by immunoSEQ multiplex PCR; TCRdb stores in-frame clones only, minus some. The table records about 130,000 clones, more than 70% of them present only once. This clone was counted a single time. The rearrangement links TRBV12-5 to TRBJ1-1; unclear D gene. Specimen: PBMCs. The receptor comes from a man aged 30-40 years in good health and CMV-seronegative. This chain's CDR3 is CASASRVAEAFF. The CDR3 DNA reads as TGTGCTAGTGCCTCCCGGGTGGCTGAAGCTTTCTTT.